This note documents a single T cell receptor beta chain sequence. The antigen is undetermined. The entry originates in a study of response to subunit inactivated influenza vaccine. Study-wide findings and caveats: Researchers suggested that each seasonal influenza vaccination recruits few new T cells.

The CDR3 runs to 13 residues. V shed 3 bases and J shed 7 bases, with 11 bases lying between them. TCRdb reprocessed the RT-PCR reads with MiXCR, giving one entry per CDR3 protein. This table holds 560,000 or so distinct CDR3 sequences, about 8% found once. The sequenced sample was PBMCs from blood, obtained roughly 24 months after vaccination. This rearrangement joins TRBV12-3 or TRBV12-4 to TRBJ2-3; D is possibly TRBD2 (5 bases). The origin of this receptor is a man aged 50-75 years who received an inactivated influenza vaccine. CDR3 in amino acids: CASSFGVLNTQYF. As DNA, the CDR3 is TGTGCCAGCAGTTTCGGGGTTCTAAATACGCAGTATTTT.